Sequencing of this TCR beta chain was carried out in a study of shared clonotypes between healthy human individuals (dated by TCRdb to the early 2020s). General notes on the study: A few men and a couple of women, aged 18 to 49 years, made up the cohort. For each donor, CD4 naive and CD4 memory were each run on three plates, CD8 naive on two plates, and CD8 memory on one plate. To estimate repertoire size and how much clonotype sharing occurs between individuals, the study deeply sequenced the blood TCR repertoires of five healthy adults. Libraries were prepared and TCR repertoires were sequenced by different laboratories using diverse techniques, in order to increase sequencing depth and limit assay-specific biases. Between about 0.9 and 8.9 billion PBMCs per donor were obtained by leukapheresis.

Concerning this clone: The clone's antigen remains unknown. The sample holds no much larger clone one base away, and base qualities are not on file.

From its cysteine to its phenylalanine, the CDR3 spans 13 amino acids. Only the CDR3 part of the read is kept: 39 bases, read in frame from the first base. CDR1 and CDR2 are read off the germline V gene (reference sequence) as WNHNN and SYGVQD. V is cut by 2 bases and J by 1 base, and the space between the germline ends is 5 bases. The donors were healthy, HIV-negative adults who had no recently reported acute infections or vaccinations. Every donor was a Caucasian adult living in Nashville, Tennessee, USA. CD4+ T cells were enriched through magnetic negative selection, after which naive cells were positively selected on CD45RA and the remaining negative fraction served as the memory subset. After blood collection by leukapheresis, PBMCs were isolated using Ficoll-Histopaque density gradient centrifugation and then cryopreserved in the vapor phase of liquid nitrogen. Analytical flow cytometry was used to check the purity and quantity of each magnetically sorted T cell population. Genomic DNA was isolated from each sorted fraction and quantified by UV absorbance on a Nanodrop 2000c.

General findings and caveats noted by the study authors: Based on pairwise subsampling, the degree of clonotype sharing among donors was expected to be affected by sequencing depth. The small number of donors limited the genetic and exposure-history diversity represented. Incomplete sequencing was indicated by rarefaction of sorted-subset datasets, despite the large sequencing depth. Sampling was restricted to blood, and TCR repertoires in tissues likely differ from the TCR repertoires found in blood. Estimated clonotype richness was generally larger for naive than for memory subsets. Clonotypes shared by all four sorted-subset donors showed higher generation probabilities than non-shared clonotypes. Sharing across a few donors was observed for around 5% of naive CD4, over 3% of naive CD8, over 2% of memory CD4, and about 0.4% of memory CD8 clonotypes.

Using the deep immunoSEQ assay, TCR CDR3 regions were amplified from genomic DNA by multiplex PCR. Extracted genomic DNA from each cell subset was spread evenly across all wells of several immunoSEQ 96-well plates, with each plate serving as a replicate. For sorted subsets, each replicate PCR was loaded with roughly 200 ng genomic DNA, equivalent to 32,000 or so T cell genomes. The purified libraries were quantified using a Qubit 3.0 fluorometer, sized with a Bioanalyzer 2100, and then quantified again using the KAPA Library Quantification kit. A separate single-read 150-cycle Illumina NextSeq 550 flow cell was used to sequence each immunoSEQ 96-well plate. The published analysis was carried out like this. The immunoSEQ output contained only junctional sequences without quality scores, so filtering could not match that applied to full-length reads. Sequences were annotated with PyIR, a Python wrapper for IgBLAST v1.9, using IMGT germline references to assign V/J genes and CDR3. Reads were filtered out if the reads had weak V/J assignments (E-value above 1e-6), no CDR3, stop codons, out-of-frame junctions, or ambiguous translated residues. V3J clonotypes were defined as sequences sharing an identical inferred V gene, J gene, and CDR3 amino acid sequence. The percentage overlap between two repertoires was calculated by dividing the number of shared unique clonotypes by the size of the smaller repertoire. Three approaches were used to assess repertoire richness: RTK rarefaction, the Chao1 estimator, and Recon v2.1 estimates of unobserved clonotypes. For all TCRbeta clonotypes obtained by the gDNA method from a handful of donors, generation probabilities were computed with OLGA. TCRdb took over this immuneACCESS table, retaining in-frame rearrangements with V and J assigned. Such tables are incomplete; in checked studies, under half of the missing clones stem from an unresolved V gene, and the remainder is unexplained. The D gene and trimming were derived from the DNA, and the V and J assignments and clone size from that table. The sample table contains about 1 million clones; only one count was recorded for about 77% of them. The ten largest clones capture over 1.3% of the sample.

Sequencing input: memory CD4+ T cells sorted from blood. The label giving this sample's cell subset or site can be read as: CD45RA-negative fraction. This clonotype was obtained from a man between 18 and 29 years old in good health. The chain is made from TRBV10-1 and TRBJ1-1; TRBD1 could be the D gene, as 5 bases match. The nucleotide sequence reads as follows: TGCGCCAGCAGTGAGACAGGGAACACTGAAGCTTTCTTT. This gives the protein CASSETGNTEAFF.